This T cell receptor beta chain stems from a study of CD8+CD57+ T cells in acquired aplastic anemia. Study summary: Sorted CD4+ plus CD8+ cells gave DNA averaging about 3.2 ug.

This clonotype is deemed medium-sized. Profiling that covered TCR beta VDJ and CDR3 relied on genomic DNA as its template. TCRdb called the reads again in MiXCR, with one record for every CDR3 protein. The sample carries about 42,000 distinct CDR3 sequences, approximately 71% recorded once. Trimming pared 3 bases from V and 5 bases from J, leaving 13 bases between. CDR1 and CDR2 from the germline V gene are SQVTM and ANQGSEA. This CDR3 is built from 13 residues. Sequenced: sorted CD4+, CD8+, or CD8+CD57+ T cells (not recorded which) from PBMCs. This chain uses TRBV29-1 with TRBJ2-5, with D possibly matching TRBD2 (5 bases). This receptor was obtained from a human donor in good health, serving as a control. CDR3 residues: CSVETGYGETQYF. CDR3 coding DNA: TGCAGCGTTGAGACGGGGTATGGGGAGACCCAGTACTTC.